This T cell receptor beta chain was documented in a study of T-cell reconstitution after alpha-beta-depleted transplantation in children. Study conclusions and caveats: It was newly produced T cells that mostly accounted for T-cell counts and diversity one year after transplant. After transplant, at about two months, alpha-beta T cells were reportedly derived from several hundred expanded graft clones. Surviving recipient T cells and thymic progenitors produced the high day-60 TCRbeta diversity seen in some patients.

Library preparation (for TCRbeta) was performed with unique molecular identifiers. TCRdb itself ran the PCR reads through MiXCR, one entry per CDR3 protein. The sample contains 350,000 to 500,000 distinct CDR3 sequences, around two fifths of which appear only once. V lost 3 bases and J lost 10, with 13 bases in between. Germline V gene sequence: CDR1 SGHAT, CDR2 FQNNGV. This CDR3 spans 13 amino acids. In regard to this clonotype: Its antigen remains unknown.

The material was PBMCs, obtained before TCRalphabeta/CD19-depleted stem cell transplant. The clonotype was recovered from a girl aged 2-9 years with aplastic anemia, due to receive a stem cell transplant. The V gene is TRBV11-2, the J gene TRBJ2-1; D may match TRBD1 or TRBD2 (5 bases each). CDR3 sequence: CASSLADWGEQFF. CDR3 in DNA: TGTGCCAGCAGCTTGGCTGACTGGGGGGAGCAGTTCTTC.